A selection of T cell receptor beta chains follows, all from one sample in a study of T cell responses to AZD1222 COVID-19 vaccine. Repertoires were generated with immunoSEQ multiplex PCR, while TCRdb's copy carries only in-frame clones and drops some. This sample has 130,000 to 150,000 clones, with roughly 89% found just once. This specimen consisted of peripheral blood, obtained on day 0 of AZD1222 vaccination. These receptor sequences come from an adult in good health. Both conserved end residues are part of each CDR3. The D gene is left open where the match is weak. Expanded clones are given a class, and other clones once, few, many or no size at all.

v_call,j_call,clone_size,d_call,cdr3_aa,cdr3_nt
TRBV27,TRBJ2-7,.,TRBD2,CASSFLGAGGKYEQYF,TGTGCCAGCAGTTTCTTAGGAGCGGGAGGGAAGTACGAGCAGTACTTC
TRBV5-1,TRBJ1-1,.,.,CASSLFGVMNTEAFF,TGCGCCAGCAGCTTGTTTGGGGTGATGAACACTGAAGCTTTCTTT
TRBV27,TRBJ2-7,.,.,CASSFGTSYEQYF,TGTGCCAGCAGTTTCGGGACTTCCTACGAGCAGTACTTC
TRBV5-6,TRBJ2-7,.,.,CASSLRRGLYEQYF,TGTGCCAGCAGCTTGAGACGGGGCCTATACGAGCAGTACTTC
TRBV11-2,TRBJ1-5,.,.,CASSSAGGAGQPQHF,TGTGCCAGCAGCTCGGCCGGGGGGGCGGGTCAGCCCCAGCATTTT
TRBV15,TRBJ1-4,.,.,CATRRQSTNEKLFF,TGTGCCACCAGACGACAGTCCACTAATGAAAAACTGTTTTTT
TRBV19,TRBJ2-2,.,.,CASSIGGTGELFF,TGTGCCAGTAGTATAGGTGGCACCGGGGAGCTGTTTTTT
TRBV10-3,TRBJ2-1,.,.,CAIRAQGLAMAGQFF,TGTGCCATCAGAGCCCAGGGGTTGGCCATGGCAGGGCAGTTCTTC
TRBV5-1,TRBJ1-4,.,.,CASSRDGLSNEKLFF,TGCGCCAGCAGCCGGGACGGACTGTCTAATGAAAAACTGTTTTTT
TRBV19,TRBJ1-1,.,TRBD1,CASSVYRGEVAFF,TGTGCCAGTAGTGTATACAGGGGGGAGGTGGCTTTCTTT
TRBV4-3,TRBJ1-1,.,.,CASSQEPGRGNTEAFF,TGCGCCAGCAGCCAAGAACCAGGCCGGGGGAACACTGAAGCTTTCTTT
TRBV27,TRBJ2-1,.,TRBD1,CASSLSPLGQAWADEQFF,TGTGCCAGCAGTTTATCCCCCCTGGGACAGGCCTGGGCGGATGAGCAGTTCTTC
TRBV24-1,TRBJ1-5,once,.,CATSDADSNQPQHF,TGTGCCACCAGTGATGCGGATAGCAATCAGCCCCAGCATTTT
TRBV24-1,TRBJ2-7,.,.,CATGPERYEQYF,TGTGCCACCGGCCCGGAGCGATACGAGCAGTACTTC
TRBV5-1,TRBJ1-5,.,.,CASSLGSSNQPQHF,TGCGCCAGCAGCTTAGGGTCCAGCAATCAGCCCCAGCATTTT
TRBV21-1,TRBJ1-3,.,.,CASSLQGFGNTIYF,TGTGCCAGCAGCCTACAGGGGTTTGGAAACACCATATATTTT
TRBV11-2,TRBJ1-1,.,TRBD1,CASSLGRQGATEAFF,TGTGCCAGCAGCTTAGGGAGGCAGGGGGCCACTGAAGCTTTCTTT
TRBV27,TRBJ2-1,.,TRBD2,CASSVSSGRAANEQFF,TGTGCCAGCAGTGTGTCTAGCGGGAGGGCCGCAAATGAGCAGTTCTTC
TRBV5-4,TRBJ2-7,once,TRBD1,CASSWDRGPDYEQYF,TGTGCCAGCAGCTGGGACAGGGGGCCAGACTACGAGCAGTACTTC
TRBV15,TRBJ2-5,.,TRBD2,CATSRGNSGSPQETQYF,TGTGCCACCAGCAGAGGGAATAGCGGGAGCCCCCAAGAGACCCAGTACTTC